The T cell receptor (beta chain) under discussion was sequenced for a study of blood T cell repertoires in COVID-19. Study-level background: The United States, Italy and Spain supplied acute and convalescent COVID-19 samples. T cells, B-cell-depleted T cells, or PBMCs supplied cDNA or gDNA.

Original analysis: Researchers report that nucleated cell counts were estimated from reference gene primer amplification. TCRdb's copy holds only in-frame clones and misses some; the assay was immunoSEQ multiplex PCR. Clone size and the V and J calls come from that table; the DNA yielded D and trimming. This sample has approximately 92,000 clones; approximately 80% occur once, and the top ten carry 3.5% to 5%. This CDR3 contains 15 residues. Germline V lookup: CDR1 SGHDT, CDR2 YYEEEE. V lost 4 bases, J lost 5 bases, and 15 bases lay in between. The chain employs TRBV5-6 and TRBJ2-2; TRBD1 might be the D (6 bases). This clonotype was obtained from a man in his 60s with acute or convalescent COVID-19. The sample was peripheral blood. The CDR3 DNA reads TGTGCCAGCAGCCGAACAGGGAGTAGAACCGGGGAGCTGTTTTTT. Translation gives CASSRTGSRTGELFF.